The T cell receptor (beta chain) described here comes from a study of spatial heterogeneity in lung cancer. The trim removed 7 bases at V and 1 base at J, leaving 7 bases unmatched. The CDR3 has 14 amino acids. The germline gives CDR1 SQVTM, CDR2 ANQGSEA. Described time point: sample taken at primary tumor resection. Sequencing of whole RNA from tumor, nontumor lung or frozen PBMC involved no sorting. Every TCR cDNA molecule carried a tag that served as a unique molecular identifier. TCRdb fed the 5' RACE reads into MiXCR, producing one record per CDR3 protein. This repertoire shows approximately 82,000 distinct CDR3 sequences, roughly an eighth found once; its top ten account for under 5.5%.

This receptor was identified in a male donor with early-stage non-small cell lung cancer. The gene calls are TRBV29-1 and TRBJ1-3, with 7 bases lining up with TRBD1. The sequencing used PBMCs, collected at surgery. CDR3 DNA: TGCAGCGCACGACAGGGTGGGTCTGGAAACACCATATATTTT. Its translation is CSARQGGSGNTIYF.